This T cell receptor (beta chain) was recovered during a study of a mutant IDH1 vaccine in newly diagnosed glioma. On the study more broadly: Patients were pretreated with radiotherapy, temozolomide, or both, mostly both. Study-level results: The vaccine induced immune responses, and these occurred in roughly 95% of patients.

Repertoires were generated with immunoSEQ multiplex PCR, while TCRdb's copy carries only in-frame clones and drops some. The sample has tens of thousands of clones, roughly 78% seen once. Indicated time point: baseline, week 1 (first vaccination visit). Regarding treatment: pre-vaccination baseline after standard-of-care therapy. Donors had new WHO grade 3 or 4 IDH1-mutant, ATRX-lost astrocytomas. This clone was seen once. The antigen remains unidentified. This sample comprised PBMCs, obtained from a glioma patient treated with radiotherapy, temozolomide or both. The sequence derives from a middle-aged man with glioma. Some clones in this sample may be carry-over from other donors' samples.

DNA of the CDR3: TGCGCCAGCAGCAAAGAGAAGGCTAACTATGGCTACACCTTC. Translated, it gives CASSKEKANYGYTF. The chain has TRBV5-1 and TRBJ1-2; D is undetermined. Trimming shortened V by 4 bases and J by 0 bases, and 10 bases separated the two germline ends. CDR1 and CDR2 from the germline V gene are SGHRS and YFSETQ. The length of the CDR3 is 14 residues.